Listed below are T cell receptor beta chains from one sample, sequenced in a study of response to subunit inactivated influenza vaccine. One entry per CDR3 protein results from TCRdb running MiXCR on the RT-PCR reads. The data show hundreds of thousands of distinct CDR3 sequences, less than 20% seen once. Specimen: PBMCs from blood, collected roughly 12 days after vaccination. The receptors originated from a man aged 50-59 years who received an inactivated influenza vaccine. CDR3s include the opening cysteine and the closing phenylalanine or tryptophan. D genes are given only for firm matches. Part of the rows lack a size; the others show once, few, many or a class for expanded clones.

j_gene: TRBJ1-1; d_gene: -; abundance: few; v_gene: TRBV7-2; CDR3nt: TGTGCCAGCAGCTTATCCTCGGGGAGGGGGAACACTGAAGCTTTCTTT; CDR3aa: CASSLSSGRGNTEAFF
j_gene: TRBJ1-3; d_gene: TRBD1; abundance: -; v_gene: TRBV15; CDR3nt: TGTGCCACCAGCCGAAGCGGGTGGACAGGGGGCTCTGGAAACACCATATATTTT; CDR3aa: CATSRSGWTGGSGNTIYF
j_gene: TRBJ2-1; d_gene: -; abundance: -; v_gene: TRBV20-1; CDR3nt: TGCAGTGCTAAGGACATGATCTACAATGAGCAGTTCTTC; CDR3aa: CSAKDMIYNEQFF
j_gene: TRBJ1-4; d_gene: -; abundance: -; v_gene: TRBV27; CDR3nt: TGTGCCAGCAGTTTACAGGGGCCTAATGAAAAACTGTTTTTT; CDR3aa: CASSLQGPNEKLFF
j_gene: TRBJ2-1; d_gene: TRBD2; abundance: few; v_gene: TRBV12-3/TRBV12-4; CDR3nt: TGTGCCAGCAGTGGACTAGCGGGAGCGTCAGCTGAGCAGTTCTTC; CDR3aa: CASSGLAGASAEQFF
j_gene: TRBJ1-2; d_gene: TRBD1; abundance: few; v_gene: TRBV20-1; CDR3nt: TGCAGTGCTAGTCCTCCAGGGGGCGGCTATGGCTACACCTTC; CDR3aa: CSASPPGGGYGYTF
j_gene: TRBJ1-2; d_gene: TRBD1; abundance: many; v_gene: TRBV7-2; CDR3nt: TGTGCCAGCAGCTTCGGATCAGGGGACAGGGGATTTGGTACGGCCTTC; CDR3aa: CASSFGSGDRGFGTAF
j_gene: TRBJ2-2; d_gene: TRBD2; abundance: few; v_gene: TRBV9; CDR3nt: TGTGCCAGCAGCGTAATGAGCGGGGCGAACACCGGGGAGCTGTTTTTT; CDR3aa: CASSVMSGANTGELFF
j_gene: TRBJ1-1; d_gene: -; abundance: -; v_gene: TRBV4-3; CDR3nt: TGCGCCAGCAGCCAATCGACGGGTGGCACTGAAGCTTTCTTT; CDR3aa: CASSQSTGGTEAFF
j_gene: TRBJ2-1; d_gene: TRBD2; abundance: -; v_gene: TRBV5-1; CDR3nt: TGCGCCAGCAGGGTAGCGGGGGACTACTACAATGAGCAGTTCTTC; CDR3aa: CASRVAGDYYNEQFF
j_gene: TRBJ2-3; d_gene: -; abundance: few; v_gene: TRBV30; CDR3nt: TGTGCCTGGACCAATAGTCCTGATACGCAGTATTTT; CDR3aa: CAWTNSPDTQYF
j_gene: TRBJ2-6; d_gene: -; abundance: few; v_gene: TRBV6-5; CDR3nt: TGTGCCAGCAGTTACTCGGGGCTCTCTGGGGCCAACGTCCTGACTTTC; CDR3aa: CASSYSGLSGANVLTF
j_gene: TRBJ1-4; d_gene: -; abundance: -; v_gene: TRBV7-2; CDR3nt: TGTGCCAGCAGCCCCGTCGGGGGGCAAGGAAAACTGTTTTTT; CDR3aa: CASSPVGGQGKLFF
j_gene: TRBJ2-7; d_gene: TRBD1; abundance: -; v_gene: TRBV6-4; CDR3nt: TGTGCCACCCCGGGACAGGAGGTCTCCTACGAGCAGTACTTC; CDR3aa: CATPGQEVSYEQYF
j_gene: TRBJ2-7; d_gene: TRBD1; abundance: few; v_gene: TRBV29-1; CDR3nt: TGCAGCGCCACCGGGACAGGGATGAGAGAGCAGTACTTC; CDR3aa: CSATGTGMREQYF
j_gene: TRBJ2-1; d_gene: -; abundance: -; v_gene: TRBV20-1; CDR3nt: TGCAGTGCTAGAGTTCGACTCTTTACTGGGACCCCGAGCTCCTACAATGAGCAGTTCTTC; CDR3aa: CSARVRLFTGTPSSYNEQFF
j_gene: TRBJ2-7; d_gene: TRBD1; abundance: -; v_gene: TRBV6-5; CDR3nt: TGTGCCAGCAGCTCCTCCCGGGACAGAGCCTACGAGCAGTACTTC; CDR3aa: CASSSSRDRAYEQYF
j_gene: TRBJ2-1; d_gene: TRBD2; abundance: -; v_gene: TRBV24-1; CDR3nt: TGTGCCACCAGTGACCGGACTAGAGGCTGGGAGCAGTTCTTC; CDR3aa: CATSDRTRGWEQFF
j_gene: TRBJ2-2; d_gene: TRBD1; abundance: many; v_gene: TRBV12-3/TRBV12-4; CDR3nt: TGTGCCAGCAGTACCCGGGGACAGGGGGCGATCGGGGAGCTGTTTTTT; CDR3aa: CASSTRGQGAIGELFF
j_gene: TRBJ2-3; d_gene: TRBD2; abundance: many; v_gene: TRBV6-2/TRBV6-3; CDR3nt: TGTGCCAGCACCCGGGGGGACCCCACAGATACGCAGTATTTT; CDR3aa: CASTRGDPTDTQYF
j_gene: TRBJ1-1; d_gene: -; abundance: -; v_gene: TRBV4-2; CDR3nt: TGTGCCAGCAGCCAAGAAAGGGGCGTTAGGACACCGGCTTTCTTT; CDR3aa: CASSQERGVRTPAFF
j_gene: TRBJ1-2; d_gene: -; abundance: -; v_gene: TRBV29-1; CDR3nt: TGCAGCGCCAGAATTGGGTCGGGAGCGTTGGACTACACCTTC; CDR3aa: CSARIGSGALDYTF
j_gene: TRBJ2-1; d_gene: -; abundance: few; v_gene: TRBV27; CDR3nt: TGTGCCAGCAGGGACACCTCGAGCTCCTACAATGAGCAGTTCTTC; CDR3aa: CASRDTSSSYNEQFF
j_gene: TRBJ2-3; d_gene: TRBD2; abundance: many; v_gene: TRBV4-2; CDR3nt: TGTGCCAGCAGCAAGGGACTAGCGGGTGCAGATACGCAGTATTTT; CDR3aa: CASSKGLAGADTQYF
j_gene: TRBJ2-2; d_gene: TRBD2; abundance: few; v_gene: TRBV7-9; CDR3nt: TGTGCCAGCAGCCAAGGTGGTCTAGCGGTTCCAACCGGGGAGCTGTTTTTT; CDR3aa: CASSQGGLAVPTGELFF
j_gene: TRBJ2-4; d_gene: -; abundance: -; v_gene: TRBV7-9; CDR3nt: TGTGCCAGCAGCTTAATTGGGGATTTGCTAGCCAAAAACATTCAGTACTTC; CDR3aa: CASSLIGDLLAKNIQYF
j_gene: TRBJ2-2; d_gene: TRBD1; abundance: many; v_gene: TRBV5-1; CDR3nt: TGCGCCAGCAGCTCGGACAGGGGATACACCGGGGAGCTGTTTTTT; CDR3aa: CASSSDRGYTGELFF
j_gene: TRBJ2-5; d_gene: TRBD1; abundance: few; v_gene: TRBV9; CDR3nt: TGTGCCAGCAGCGTAGCTGGGACAGGTCAAGAGACCCAGTACTTC; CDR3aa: CASSVAGTGQETQYF
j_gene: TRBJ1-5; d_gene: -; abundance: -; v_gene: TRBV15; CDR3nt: TGTGCCACCAGCATCTCAGGGAGTAGCAATCAGCCCCAGCATTTT; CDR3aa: CATSISGSSNQPQHF
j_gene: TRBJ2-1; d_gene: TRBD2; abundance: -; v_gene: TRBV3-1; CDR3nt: TGTGCCAGCAGCCAAGGGCTAGCGGGGGGGGACTTTCAGTTCTTC; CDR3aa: CASSQGLAGGDFQFF
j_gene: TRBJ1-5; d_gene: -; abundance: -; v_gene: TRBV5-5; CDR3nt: TGTGCCAGCAGCTCGGAGGTTACAGGGCAGGGCCTTAAACAGCCCCAGCATTTT; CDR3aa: CASSSEVTGQGLKQPQHF
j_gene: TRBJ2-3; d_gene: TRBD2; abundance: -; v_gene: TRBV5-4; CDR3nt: TGTGCCAGCAGCTCCCGACTAGCGGGGCACTCAGATACGCAGTATTTT; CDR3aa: CASSSRLAGHSDTQYF
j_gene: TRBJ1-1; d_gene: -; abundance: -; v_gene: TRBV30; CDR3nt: TGTGCCTGGCGTGACATCAGGTTTGAAGCTTTCTTT; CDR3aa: CAWRDIRFEAFF
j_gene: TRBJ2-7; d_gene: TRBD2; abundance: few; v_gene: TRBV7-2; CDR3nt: TGTGCCAGCAGCTTACGGGCTAGCGGGGGAATCTACGAGCAGTACTTC; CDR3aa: CASSLRASGGIYEQYF
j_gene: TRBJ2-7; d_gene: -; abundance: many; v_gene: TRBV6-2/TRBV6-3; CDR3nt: TGTGCCAGCAGTTACGGGGTCTACGAGCAGTACTTC; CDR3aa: CASSYGVYEQYF
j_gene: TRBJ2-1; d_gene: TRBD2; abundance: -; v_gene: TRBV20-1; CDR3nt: TGCAGTGCTAGAGCCTCCCGGACTAGCGGGAGTATCTATGAGCAGTTCTTC; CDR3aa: CSARASRTSGSIYEQFF
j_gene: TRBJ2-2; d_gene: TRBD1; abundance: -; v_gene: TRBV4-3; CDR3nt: TGCGCCAGCAGCCAAGATTACAGGGGGACCGGGGAGCTGTTTTTT; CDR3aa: CASSQDYRGTGELFF
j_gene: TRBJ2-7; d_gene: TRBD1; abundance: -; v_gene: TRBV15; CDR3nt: TGTGCCACCAGCAGAGGGAGGACAGGGGAGGGTGGCGAGCAGTACTTC; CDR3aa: CATSRGRTGEGGEQYF
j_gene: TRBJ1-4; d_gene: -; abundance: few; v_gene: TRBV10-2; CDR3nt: TGCGCCAGCAGTGAGTCAGGGGAGGAAGCAACTAATGAAAAACTGTTTTTT; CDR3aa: CASSESGEEATNEKLFF
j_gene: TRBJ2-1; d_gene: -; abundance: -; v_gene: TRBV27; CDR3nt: TGTGCCAGCAGTCCCTCCGGGACGAAGTCCTACAATGAGCAGTTCTTC; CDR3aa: CASSPSGTKSYNEQFF
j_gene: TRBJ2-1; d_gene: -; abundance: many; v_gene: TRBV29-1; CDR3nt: TGCAGCGTTGAAGATGAGTACGAAGATGAGCAGTTCTTC; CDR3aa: CSVEDEYEDEQFF
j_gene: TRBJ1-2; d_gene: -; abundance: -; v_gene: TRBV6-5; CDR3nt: TGTGCCAGCAGTTACGACTTCGGGGGGCCGGGGGGCTATGGCTACACCTTC; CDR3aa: CASSYDFGGPGGYGYTF
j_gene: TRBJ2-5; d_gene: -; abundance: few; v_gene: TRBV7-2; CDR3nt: TGTGCCAGCAGCTTCACACCCGGGACAACGTACCAAGAGACCCAGTACTTC; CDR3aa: CASSFTPGTTYQETQYF
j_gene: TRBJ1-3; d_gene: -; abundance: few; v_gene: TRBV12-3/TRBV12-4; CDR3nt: TGTGCCAGCAGTTTGGGCGTGGTCTCTGGAAACACCATATATTTT; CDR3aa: CASSLGVVSGNTIYF
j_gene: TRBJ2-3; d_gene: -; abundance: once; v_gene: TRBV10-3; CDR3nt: TGTGCCATCCGTGACCTCGTGGCCACAGATACGCAGTATTTT; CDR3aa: CAIRDLVATDTQYF
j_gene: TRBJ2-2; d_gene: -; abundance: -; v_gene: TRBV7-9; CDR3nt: TGTGCCAGCAGCCGCATGGCCGGGGAGCTGTTTTTT; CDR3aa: CASSRMAGELFF
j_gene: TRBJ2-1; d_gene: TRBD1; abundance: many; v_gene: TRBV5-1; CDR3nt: TGCGCCAGCAGCTCGCAACACAGGGGCGATGAGCAGTTCTTC; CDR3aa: CASSSQHRGDEQFF
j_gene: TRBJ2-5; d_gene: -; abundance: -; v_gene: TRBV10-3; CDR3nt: TGTGCCATCAGTGAGGTCGTTATCGGGGCAGGCCGTGGAGAGACCCAGTACTTC; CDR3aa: CAISEVVIGAGRGETQYF
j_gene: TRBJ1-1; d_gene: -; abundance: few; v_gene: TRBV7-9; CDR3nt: TGTGCCAGCATACCCCCGGGGGGTCAGAACACTGAAGCTTTCTTT; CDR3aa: CASIPPGGQNTEAFF
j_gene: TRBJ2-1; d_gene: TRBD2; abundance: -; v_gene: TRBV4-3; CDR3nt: TGCGCCAGCAGCCGGATCTCAGCGGGAGGTTACAATGAGCAGTTCTTC; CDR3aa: CASSRISAGGYNEQFF
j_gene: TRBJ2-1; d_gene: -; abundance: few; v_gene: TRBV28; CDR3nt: TGTGCCAGCAGTTATAGCTGGAGCTCCTACAATGAGCAGTTCTTC; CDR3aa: CASSYSWSSYNEQFF
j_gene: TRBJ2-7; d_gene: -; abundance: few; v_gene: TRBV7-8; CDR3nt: TGTGCCAGCAGCTTAGCGGCAGGTTCCCACGAGCAGTACTTC; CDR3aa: CASSLAAGSHEQYF
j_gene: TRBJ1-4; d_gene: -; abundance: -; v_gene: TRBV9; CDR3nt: TGTGCCAGCAGCAAGAGAGTAGGCTCCGCTAATGAAAAACTGTTTTTT; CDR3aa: CASSKRVGSANEKLFF
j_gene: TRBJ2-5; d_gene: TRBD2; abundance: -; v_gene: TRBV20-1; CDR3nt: TGCAGTGCTAGATCCCCGGGACTAGCGGGAGGAGAGACCCAGTACTTC; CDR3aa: CSARSPGLAGGETQYF
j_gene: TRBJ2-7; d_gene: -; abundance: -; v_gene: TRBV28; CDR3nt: TGTGCCAGCAGTCTAACAGGGAGGGGCGAGCAGTACTTC; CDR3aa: CASSLTGRGEQYF